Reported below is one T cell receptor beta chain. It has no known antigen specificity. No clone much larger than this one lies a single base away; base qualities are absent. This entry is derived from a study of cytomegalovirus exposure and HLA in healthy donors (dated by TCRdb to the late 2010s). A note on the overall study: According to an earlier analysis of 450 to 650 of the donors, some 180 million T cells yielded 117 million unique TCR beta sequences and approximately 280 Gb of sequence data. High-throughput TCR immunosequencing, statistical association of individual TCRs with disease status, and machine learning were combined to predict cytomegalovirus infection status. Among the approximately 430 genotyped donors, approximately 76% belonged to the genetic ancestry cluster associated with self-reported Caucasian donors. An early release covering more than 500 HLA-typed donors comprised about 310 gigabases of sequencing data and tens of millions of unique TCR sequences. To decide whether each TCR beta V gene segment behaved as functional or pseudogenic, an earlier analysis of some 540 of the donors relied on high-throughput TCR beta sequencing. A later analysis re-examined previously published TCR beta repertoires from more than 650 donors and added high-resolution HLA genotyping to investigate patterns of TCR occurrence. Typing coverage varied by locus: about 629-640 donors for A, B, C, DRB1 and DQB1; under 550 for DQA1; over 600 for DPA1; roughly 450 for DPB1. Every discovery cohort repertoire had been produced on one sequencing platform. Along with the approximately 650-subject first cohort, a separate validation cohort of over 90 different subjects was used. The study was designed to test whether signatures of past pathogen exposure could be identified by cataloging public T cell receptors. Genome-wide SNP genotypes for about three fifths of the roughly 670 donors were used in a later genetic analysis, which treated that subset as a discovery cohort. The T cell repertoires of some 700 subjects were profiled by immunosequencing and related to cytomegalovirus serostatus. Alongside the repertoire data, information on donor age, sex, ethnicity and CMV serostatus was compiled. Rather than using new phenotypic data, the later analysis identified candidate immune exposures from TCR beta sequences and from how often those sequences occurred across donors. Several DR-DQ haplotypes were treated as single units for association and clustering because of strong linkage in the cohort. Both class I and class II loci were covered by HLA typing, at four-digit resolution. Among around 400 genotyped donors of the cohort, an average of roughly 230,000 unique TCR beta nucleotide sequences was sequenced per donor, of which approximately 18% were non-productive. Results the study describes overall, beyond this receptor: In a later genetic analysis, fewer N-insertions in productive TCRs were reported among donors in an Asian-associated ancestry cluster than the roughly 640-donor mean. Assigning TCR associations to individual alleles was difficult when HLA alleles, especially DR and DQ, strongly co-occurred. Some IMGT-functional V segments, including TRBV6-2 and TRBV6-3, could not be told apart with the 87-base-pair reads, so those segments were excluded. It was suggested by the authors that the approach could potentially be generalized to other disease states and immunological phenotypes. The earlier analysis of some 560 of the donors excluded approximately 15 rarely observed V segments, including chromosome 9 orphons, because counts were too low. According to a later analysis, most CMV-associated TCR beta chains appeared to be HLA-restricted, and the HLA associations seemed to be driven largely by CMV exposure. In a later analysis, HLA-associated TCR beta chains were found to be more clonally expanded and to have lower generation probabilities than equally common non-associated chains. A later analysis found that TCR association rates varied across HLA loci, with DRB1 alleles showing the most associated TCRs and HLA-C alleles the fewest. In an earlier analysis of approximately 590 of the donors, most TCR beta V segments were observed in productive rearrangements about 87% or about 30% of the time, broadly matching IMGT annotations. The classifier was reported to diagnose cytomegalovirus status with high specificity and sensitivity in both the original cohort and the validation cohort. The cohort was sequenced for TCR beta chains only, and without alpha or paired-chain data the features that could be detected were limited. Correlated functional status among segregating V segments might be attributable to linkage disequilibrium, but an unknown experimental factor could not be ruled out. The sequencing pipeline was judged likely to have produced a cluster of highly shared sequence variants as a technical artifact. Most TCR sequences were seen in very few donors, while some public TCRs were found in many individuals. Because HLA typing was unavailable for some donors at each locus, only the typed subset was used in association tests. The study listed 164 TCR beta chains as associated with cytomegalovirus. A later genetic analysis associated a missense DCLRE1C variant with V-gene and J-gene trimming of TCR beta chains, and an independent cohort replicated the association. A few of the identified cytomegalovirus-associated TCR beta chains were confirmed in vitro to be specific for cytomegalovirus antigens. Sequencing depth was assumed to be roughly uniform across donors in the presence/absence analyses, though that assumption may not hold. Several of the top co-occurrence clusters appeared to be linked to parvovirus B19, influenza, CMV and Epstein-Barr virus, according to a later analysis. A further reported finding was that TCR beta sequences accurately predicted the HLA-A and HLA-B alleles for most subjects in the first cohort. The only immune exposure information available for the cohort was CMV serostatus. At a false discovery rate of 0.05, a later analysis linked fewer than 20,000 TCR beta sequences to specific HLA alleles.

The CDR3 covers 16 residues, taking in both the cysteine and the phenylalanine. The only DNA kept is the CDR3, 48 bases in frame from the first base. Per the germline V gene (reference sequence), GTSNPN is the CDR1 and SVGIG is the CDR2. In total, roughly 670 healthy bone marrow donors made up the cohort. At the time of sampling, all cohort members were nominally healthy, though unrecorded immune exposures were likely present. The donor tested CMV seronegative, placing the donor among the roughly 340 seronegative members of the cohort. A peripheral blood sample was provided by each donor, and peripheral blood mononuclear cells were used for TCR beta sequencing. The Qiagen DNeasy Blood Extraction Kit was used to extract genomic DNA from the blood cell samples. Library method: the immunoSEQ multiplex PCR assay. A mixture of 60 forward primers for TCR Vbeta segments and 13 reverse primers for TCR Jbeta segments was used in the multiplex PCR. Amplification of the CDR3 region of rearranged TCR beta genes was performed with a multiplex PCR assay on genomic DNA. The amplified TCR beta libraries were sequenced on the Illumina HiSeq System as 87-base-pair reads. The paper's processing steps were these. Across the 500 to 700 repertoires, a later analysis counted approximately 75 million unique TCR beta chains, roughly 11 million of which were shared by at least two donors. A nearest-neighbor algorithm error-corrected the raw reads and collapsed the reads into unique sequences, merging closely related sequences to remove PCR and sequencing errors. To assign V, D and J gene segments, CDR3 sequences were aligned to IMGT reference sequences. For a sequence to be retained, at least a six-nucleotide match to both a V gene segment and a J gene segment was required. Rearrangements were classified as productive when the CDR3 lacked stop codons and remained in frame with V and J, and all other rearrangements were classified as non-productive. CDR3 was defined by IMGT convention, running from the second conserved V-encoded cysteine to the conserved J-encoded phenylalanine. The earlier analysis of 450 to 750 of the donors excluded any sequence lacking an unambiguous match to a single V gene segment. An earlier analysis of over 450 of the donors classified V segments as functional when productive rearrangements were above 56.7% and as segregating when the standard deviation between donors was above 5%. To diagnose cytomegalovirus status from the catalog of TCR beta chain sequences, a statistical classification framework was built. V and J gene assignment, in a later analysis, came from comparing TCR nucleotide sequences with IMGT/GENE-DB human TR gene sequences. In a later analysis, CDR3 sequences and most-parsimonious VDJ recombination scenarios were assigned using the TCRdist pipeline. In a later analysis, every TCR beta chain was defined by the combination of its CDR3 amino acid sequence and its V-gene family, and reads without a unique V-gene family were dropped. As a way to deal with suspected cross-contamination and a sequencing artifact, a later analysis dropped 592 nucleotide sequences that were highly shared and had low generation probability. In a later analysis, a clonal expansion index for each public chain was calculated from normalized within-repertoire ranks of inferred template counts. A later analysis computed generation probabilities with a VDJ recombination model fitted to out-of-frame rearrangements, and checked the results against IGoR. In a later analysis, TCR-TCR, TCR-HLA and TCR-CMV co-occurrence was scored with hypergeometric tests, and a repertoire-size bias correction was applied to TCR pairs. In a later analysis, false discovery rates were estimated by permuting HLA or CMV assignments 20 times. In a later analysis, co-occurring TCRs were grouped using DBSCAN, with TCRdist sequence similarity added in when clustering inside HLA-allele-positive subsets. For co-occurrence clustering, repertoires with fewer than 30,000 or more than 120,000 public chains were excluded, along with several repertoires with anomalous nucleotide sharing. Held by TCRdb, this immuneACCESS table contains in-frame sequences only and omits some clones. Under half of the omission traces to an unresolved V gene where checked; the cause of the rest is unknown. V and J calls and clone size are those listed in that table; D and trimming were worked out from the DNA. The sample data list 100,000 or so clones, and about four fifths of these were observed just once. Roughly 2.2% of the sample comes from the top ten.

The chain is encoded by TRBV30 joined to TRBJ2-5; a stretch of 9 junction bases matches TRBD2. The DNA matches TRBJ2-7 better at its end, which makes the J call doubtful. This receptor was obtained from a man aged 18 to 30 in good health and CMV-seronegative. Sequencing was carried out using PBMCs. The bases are TGTGCCTGGAGTATTTCCTTGTTGACTAGCGGTGGCGAGCAGTACTTC. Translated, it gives CAWSISLLTSGGEQYF.